This T cell receptor (beta chain) was identified during a study of T cells after yellow fever vaccination. TCRdb processed the 5' RACE reads anew with MiXCR; each CDR3 protein has one entry. The sample lists some 500,000 distinct CDR3 sequences; approximately 15% were seen once. This CDR3 spans 17 amino acids. The germline V gene has CDR1 LNHDA and CDR2 SQIVND (reference sequence). Trimming removed 5 bases from V and 2 bases from J, with 18 bases in between. This sequence originates from a man aged 25 to 40 who received the YFV17D yellow fever vaccine. V is TRBV19 and J is TRBJ2-2; D perhaps matches TRBD1 (5 bases). Specimen: PBMCs, collected on the day of the yellow fever booster vaccination. CDR3 sequence reads: CASSSLPQQANTGELFF. The CDR3 coding sequence is TGTGCCAGTAGTTCTCTTCCCCAACAGGCTAACACCGGGGAGCTGTTTTTT. Looking up the rest from reference TRBV19 and TRBJ2-2 gives the full variable domain: DGGITQSPKYLFRKEGQNVTLSCEQNLNHDAMYWYRQDPGQGLRLIYYSQIVNDFQKGDIAEGYSVSREKKESFPLTVTSAQKNPTAFYLCASSSLPQQANTGELFFGEGSRLTVL.